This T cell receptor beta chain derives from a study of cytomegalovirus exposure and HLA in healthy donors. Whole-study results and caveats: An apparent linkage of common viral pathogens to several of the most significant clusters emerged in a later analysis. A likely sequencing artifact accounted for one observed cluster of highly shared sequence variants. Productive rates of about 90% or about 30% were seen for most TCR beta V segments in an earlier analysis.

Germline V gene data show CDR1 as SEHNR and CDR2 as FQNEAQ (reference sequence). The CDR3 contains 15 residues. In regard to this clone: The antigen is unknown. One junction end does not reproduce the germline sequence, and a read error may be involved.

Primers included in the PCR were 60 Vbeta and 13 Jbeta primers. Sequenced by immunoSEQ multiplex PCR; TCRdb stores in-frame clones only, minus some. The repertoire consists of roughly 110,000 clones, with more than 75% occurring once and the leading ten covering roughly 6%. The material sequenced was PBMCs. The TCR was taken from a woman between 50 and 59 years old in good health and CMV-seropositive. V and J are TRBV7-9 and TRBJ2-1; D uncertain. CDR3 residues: CAGSLKNERFNEQFF. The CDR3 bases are TGTGCCGGCAGCTTAAAGAACGAGCGTTTTAATGAGCAGTTCTTC.